In this sample, the clone carrying this T cell receptor beta chain turned up once. This specimen comes from a study of blood T cell repertoires in COVID-19. Study background: Spain, Italy and the United States supplied samples that represented acute and convalescent COVID-19. T cells, B-cell-depleted T cells, or PBMCs provided the cDNA or gDNA that served as material.

Original data processing: How many nucleated cells were present was estimated from reference gene primer amplification. The data were produced by immunoSEQ multiplex PCR, yet TCRdb's version contains in-frame clones alone and is incomplete. The V and J calls and clone size come from that table; D and trimming were worked out from the DNA. Of some 35,000 clones in the sample, about four fifths were seen once. In germline, CDR1 is LGHDT, CDR2 YNNKEL (reference sequence). Germline trimming cut 3 bases from V and 1 base from J; bases unmatched to any gene: 2. The CDR3 is made up of 15 amino acids. The material sequenced was peripheral blood. V is TRBV3-1 (or the pseudogene TRBV3-2) and J is TRBJ2-2; 7 bases fit TRBD2. The receptor comes from a man older than 75 with active or convalescent COVID-19. The CDR3 coding sequence is TGTGCCAGCAGCCAGGTAGCGGGGAACACCGGGGAGCTGTTTTTT. Translation gives CASSQVAGNTGELFF.